The next 31 T cell receptor beta chains were all read from a single sample in a study of shared clonotypes between healthy human individuals. Assay: immunoSEQ multiplex PCR; the TCRdb copy retains only in-frame clones and omits some. The sample includes 2 million to 3 million clones, around nine tenths seen only once; the top ten take roughly 0.15%. The sample was naive CD4+ T cells sorted from blood. Subset reported: CD45RA+ positively selected. The receptors were gathered from a man younger than 35 in good health.

This chain joins TRBV18 and TRBJ2-5, with 9 bases fitting TRBD1. V trimming: 4 bases; J trimming: 1 base; junction bases outside the gene matches: 4. The CDR3 spans 15 residues. In germline, CDR1 is KGHSH, CDR2 LQKENI. The CDR3 sequence is CASSLRTGAQETQYF. The CDR3 DNA is TGTGCCAGCTCACTCCGGACAGGGGCCCAAGAGACCCAGTACTTC.

The rearrangement joins TRBV6-6 to TRBJ2-5; D is perhaps TRBD2 (6 bases). From germline, CDR1 is MNHNY and CDR2 SVGAGI (reference sequence). The CDR3 is 14 amino acids. Trimming cost V 4 bases and J 2 bases, with 11 bases left between them. Here the CDR3 reads CASSLGLLQETQYF. The CDR3 bases are TGTGCCAGCAGTTTGGGACTGCTACAAGAGACCCAGTACTTC.

The rearrangement links TRBV7-2 to TRBJ2-1; 7 positions agree with TRBD2. CDR1 and CDR2 (germline): SGHTA, FQGNSA. This CDR3 region has 17 residues. V shed 1 base, J shed 8 bases, and the junction held 14 bases outside the gene matches. The CDR3 DNA is TGTGCCAGCAGCTTAGGCGCCCCACGGCTAGCGGCGGATGAGCAGTTCTTC. This codes for CASSLGAPRLAADEQFF.

The chain joins TRBV5-1 to TRBJ2-5; 7 nucleotides line up with TRBD1. The J call may not be correct, given that the DNA end is closer to TRBJ2-7. Germline V gene sequence: CDR1 SGHRS, CDR2 YFSETQ. The CDR3 totals 14 residues. For the CDR3, the DNA is TGCGCCAGCAGCTCCACAGGGGACACCTACGAGCAGTACTTC. Translating it yields CASSSTGDTYEQYF.

The rearrangement joins TRBV6-5 to TRBJ2-4; 7 bases match TRBD1. After removal of 4 bases from V and 1 base from J, the junction contained 7 bases not matched to a gene. Germline CDR1 MNHEY, CDR2 SVGAGI. The CDR3 covers 16 residues. The CDR3 DNA is TGTGCCAGCAGTTCAGGGGGACGTGGTGCCAAAAACATTCAGTACTTC. It specifies CASSSGGRGAKNIQYF.

This chain links TRBV5-1 with TRBJ1-4; D is unresolved. V was cut by 1 base and J by 0 bases, with 22 bases left in between. The germline V gene encodes CDR1 SGHRS and CDR2 YFSETQ. This CDR3 region has 20 residues. The CDR3, as DNA: TGCGCCAGCAGCTTGTTCTCTAGCTCTCCCATCCGTTCAACTAATGAAAAACTGTTTTTT. Translating gives CASSLFSSSPIRSTNEKLFF.

This chain uses TRBV5-1 with TRBJ1-3; weak D call: TRBD1 (5 bases). The V gene's germline CDR1 is SGHRS and CDR2 YFSETQ. There are 15 residues in the CDR3. Trimming removed 5 bases at V and 0 bases at J, with 12 bases between. The CDR3 loop is CASRGSRASGNTIYF. Here the CDR3 DNA reads TGCGCCAGCAGAGGCTCCAGGGCCTCTGGAAACACCATATATTTT.

The gene calls are TRBV19 and TRBJ1-1; D is unclear. Trimming removed 6 bases from V and 0 bases from J, with 11 bases in between. From germline, CDR1 is LNHDA and CDR2 SQIVND (reference sequence). This CDR3 contains 14 residues. The CDR3 loop reads CASRGREMNTEAFF. The CDR3 DNA sequence: TGTGCCAGTAGAGGACGGGAGATGAACACTGAAGCTTTCTTT.

The chain combines TRBV4-1 with TRBJ2-7, with TRBD1 identical over 9 bases. This CDR3 spans 15 amino acids. CDR1 and CDR2 (germline): MGHRA, YSYEKL. J was trimmed by 5 bases and V by 4 bases; bases with no gene match: 9. The CDR3 protein is CASSPGQGVVHEQYF. In DNA, the CDR3 is TGCGCCAGCAGCCCGGGACAGGGAGTAGTCCACGAGCAGTACTTC.

V and J are TRBV10-1 and TRBJ2-7; TRBD1 matches 7 bases. Germline V gives CDR1 WNHNN, CDR2 SYGVQD (reference sequence). Trimming removed 3 bases from V and 4 bases from J; junction bases left unmatched: 6. This CDR3 contains 14 residues. For the CDR3, the DNA is TGCGCCAGCAGTGATTCTGGGACAGTGTACGAGCAGTACTTC. This sequence encodes CASSDSGTVYEQYF.

The chain employs TRBV6-5 and TRBJ1-2, with D possibly TRBD1 on 5 matching bases. The CDR3 has 14 residues. Germline CDR1 is MNHEY and CDR2 is SVGAGI. Between the trimmed V and J ends, which lost 2 bases and 3 bases, there was a span of 10 bases. DNA for the CDR3: TGTGCCAGCAGTTACAAAAAGGGGTACTATGGCTACACCTTC. It is translated as CASSYKKGYYGYTF.

This chain connects TRBV12-5 to TRBJ1-3; D not certain. The length of the CDR3 is 14 residues. Germline V lookup: CDR1 LGHNT, CDR2 FRNRAP. V was pared by 8 bases and J by 0 bases, with 11 bases between. The CDR3 sequence is CASWAPNSGNTIYF. The CDR3 nucleotides are TGTGCTAGTTGGGCCCCGAACTCTGGAAACACCATATATTTT.

The rearrangement uses TRBV1 and TRBJ1-4; TRBD1 was called by the table and not checked on the DNA. TRBV1 is a documented pseudogene. This CDR3 spans 17 amino acids. CDR3: CTSSQEGRGKGNEKLFF. CDR3 DNA sequence: TGCACCAGCAGCCAAGAAGGCAGGGGCAAGGGGAATGAAAAACTGTTTTTT.

V and J are TRBV10-3 and TRBJ1-5; 7 bases match TRBD1. This CDR3 comprises 16 residues. Per the germline V gene, CDR1 is ENHRY and CDR2 is SYGVKD. V was pared by 2 bases and J by 3 bases, with 7 bases of the junction left unmatched. CDR3 DNA sequence: TGTGCCATCAGTGAGGCCACGGGACAGTACAATCAGCCCCAGCATTTT. Translated, it gives CAISEATGQYNQPQHF.

The J gene is TRBJ1-6, the V gene TRBV5-8; D is unresolved. The CDR3 has 14 amino acids. The germline V and J ends were trimmed by 0 bases and 7 bases, with 8 bases remaining between them. Germline values: CDR1 SGHTS, CDR2 YDEGEE. The CDR3: CASSLEAANSPLHF. DNA of the CDR3: TGTGCCAGCAGCTTGGAGGCGGCAAATTCACCCCTCCACTTT.

About this clone: A much larger clone lies one base from this, so it may be a read error. The V gene is TRBV6-5, the J gene TRBJ2-7; D gene uncertain. V dropped 6 bases and J dropped 4 bases, with 7 bases sitting between them. The CDR3 covers 11 residues. Germline CDR1 and CDR2: MNHEY and SVGAGI. CDR3 in amino acids: CASSPAYEQYF. In nucleotides, the CDR3 is TGTGCCAGCAGCCCCGCTTACGAGCAGTACTTC.

This chain joins TRBV6-6 and TRBJ1-6, with TRBD1 as a possible D gene (5 bases). Trimming stripped 8 bases from V and 9 bases from J, with 14 bases between. The CDR3 covers 13 residues. Germline assignment: CDR1 MNHNY and CDR2 SVGAGI (reference sequence). The CDR3 here is CASVRDGTSPLHF. CDR3 DNA sequence: TGTGCCAGCGTGCGGGACGGCACTTCACCCCTCCACTTT.

V is TRBV4-1 and J is TRBJ1-1; D is possibly TRBD1 (6 bases). Germline CDR1 is MGHRA and CDR2 is YSYEKL. Trimming removed 0 bases at V and 4 bases at J, with 15 bases between. The CDR3 length is 16 residues. As DNA, the CDR3 is TGCGCCAGCAGCCAAGAAGGCGTCAGGGGTGTCACTGAAGCTTTCTTT. Its translation: CASSQEGVRGVTEAFF.

J is TRBJ2-5 and V is TRBV5-1, with 9 bases aligning to TRBD2. There are 15 residues in the CDR3. V shed 0 bases, J shed 6 bases, and the junction held 6 bases outside the gene matches. The germline V gene has CDR1 SGHRS and CDR2 YFSETQ. The CDR3 DNA reads as TGCGCCAGCAGCTTGGGTGCTAGCGGGGTTCAGACCCAGTACTTC. It codes for CASSLGASGVQTQYF. The full variable domain, rest sourced from reference TRBV5-1 and TRBJ2-5, is KAGVTQTPRYLIKTRGQQVTLSCSPISGHRSVSWYQQTPGQGLQFLFEYFSETQRNKGNFPGRFSGRQFSNSRSEMNVSTLELGDSALYLCASSLGASGVQTQYFGPGTRLLVL.

The gene calls are TRBV30 and TRBJ1-2, with D possibly being TRBD1 (5 bases). The CDR3 contains 13 residues. Per the germline V gene, CDR1 is GTSNPN and CDR2 is SVGIG (reference sequence). V was pared by 2 bases and J by 4 bases, with 11 bases between. The DNA of the CDR3 is TGTGCCTGGAGTAGGACAAAGGGCTATGGCTACACCTTC. Translation: CAWSRTKGYGYTF.

The chain is built from TRBV28 and TRBJ2-6, with D possibly TRBD2 on 5 matching bases. The V end lost 5 bases, the J end lost 15 bases, and 14 bases lay between the germline ends. Germline V CDR1 and CDR2: MDHEN, SYDVKM. The CDR3 totals 12 residues. DNA of the CDR3: TGTGCCAGCAGTGAACCCGTCGGGGACCTGACTTTC. As protein: CASSEPVGDLTF.

The V call is TRBV23-1, the J call TRBJ2-3, with D possibly TRBD1 on 6 matching bases. TRBV23-1 is an ORF, with its function uncertain. There are 15 residues in the CDR3. V lost 3 bases and J 2 bases, leaving 12 bases between the germline ends. CDR3 nucleotides: TGCGCCAGCAGTCACAGACAGGCGGACACAGATACGCAGTATTTT. Residues: CASSHRQADTDTQYF.

The V call is TRBV7-2, the J call TRBJ2-3; D perhaps matches TRBD2 (6 bases). The CDR3 is made up of 15 amino acids. V was pared by 2 bases and J by 2 bases, with 11 bases between. Germline V gene sequence: CDR1 SGHTA, CDR2 FQGNSA. The CDR3 reads CASSLYRTNTDTQYF. In DNA form, the CDR3 reads TGTGCCAGCAGCTTATACAGGACTAACACAGATACGCAGTATTTT. Together with reference TRBV7-2 and TRBJ2-3, the CDR3 gives the full variable domain: GAGVSQSPSNKVTEKGKDVELRCDPISGHTALYWYRQSLGQGLEFLIYFQGNSAPDKSGLPSDRFSAERTGGSVSTLTIQRTQQEDSAVYLCASSLYRTNTDTQYFGPGTRLTVL.

The rearrangement links TRBV5-1 to TRBJ2-5; tentatively, D is TRBD1 or TRBD2 (5 bases each). The CDR3 consists of 14 residues. Trimming stripped 4 bases from V and 4 bases from J, with 14 bases between. Looked up from germline, CDR1 is SGHRS and CDR2 is YFSETQ. This chain's CDR3 is CASSIGTPGETQYF. The DNA of the CDR3 is TGCGCCAGCAGCATAGGGACCCCGGGAGAGACCCAGTACTTC.

The rearrangement links TRBV6-5 to TRBJ2-1; the D gene is possibly TRBD2 (6 bases). This CDR3 contains 14 residues. V lost 5 bases, J lost 3 bases, and 11 bases lay in between. CDR1 MNHEY and CDR2 SVGAGI come from the germline V gene. CDR3: CASSRTTSYNEQFF. DNA of the CDR3: TGTGCCAGCAGTAGGACTACGAGCTACAATGAGCAGTTCTTC.

The chain links TRBV4-1 to TRBJ2-3; possibly TRBD1 or TRBD2 for D (5 bases each). CDR3 size: 15 residues. Trimming took off 6 bases at V and 0 bases at J, with 13 bases between the two ends. Per the germline V gene, CDR1 is MGHRA and CDR2 is YSYEKL. The DNA of the CDR3 is TGCGCCAGCAGGGTCGGGACCCCGAGCACAGATACGCAGTATTTT. It codes for CASRVGTPSTDTQYF.

Points on this clone: Different DNA sequences within this sample yield the same CDR3. The V and J genes are TRBV5-4 and TRBJ1-2, with D possibly TRBD1 on 6 matching bases. The CDR3 totals 13 residues. The germline gives CDR1 SGHNT, CDR2 YYREEE (reference sequence). V shed 4 bases and J shed 2 bases, with 9 bases lying between them. CDR3 DNA sequence: TGTGCCAGCAGCCCGGACAGAAACTATGGCTACACCTTC. The encoded protein is CASSPDRNYGYTF.

Regarding this clone: The identical CDR3 is also encoded by other nucleotide sequences in the sample. V is TRBV5-1 and J is TRBJ1-1, with 7 bases lining up with TRBD1. Germline CDR1 and CDR2: SGHRS and YFSETQ. J was trimmed by 1 base and V by 4 bases; bases with no gene match: 7. The CDR3 consists of 15 residues. In nucleotides, the CDR3 is TGCGCCAGCAGCACCCGGACAGGAGGGAACACTGAAGCTTTCTTT. This encodes CASSTRTGGNTEAFF.

The V call is TRBV5-1, the J call TRBJ1-4, with D possibly being TRBD1 (5 bases). This CDR3 region has 14 residues. Germline-derived CDR1 and CDR2 are SGHRS and YFSETQ. V lost 2 bases to trimming and J lost 8 bases, with 13 bases between them. The CDR3 region is CASSFGAGWEKLFF. The CDR3 DNA is TGCGCCAGCAGCTTCGGTGCAGGGTGGGAAAAACTGTTTTTT. Filled out from reference TRBV5-1 and TRBJ1-4, the complete variable domain reads KAGVTQTPRYLIKTRGQQVTLSCSPISGHRSVSWYQQTPGQGLQFLFEYFSETQRNKGNFPGRFSGRQFSNSRSEMNVSTLELGDSALYLCASSFGAGWEKLFFGSGTQLSVL.

The gene calls are TRBV30 and TRBJ2-3; TRBD1 agrees at 10 bases. The trim removed 1 base at V and 0 bases at J, leaving 7 bases unmatched. This CDR3 has 17 amino acids. Germline CDR1 and CDR2: GTSNPN and SVGIG (reference sequence). The DNA for the CDR3 is TGTGCCTGGAGTGGCGGGGACAGGGGCAGGAGCACAGATACGCAGTATTTT. Translation: CAWSGGDRGRSTDTQYF.

Notes on this clone: Compared with germline, one end of the junction differs, possibly owing to a read error. This rearrangement joins TRBV7-7 to TRBJ2-5; weak D call: TRBD1 (5 bases). CDR3 length equals 13 residues. Germline V gene data show CDR1 as SSHAT and CDR2 as FNYEAQ (reference sequence). The chain's CDR3 is CASSAGKVETQYF. CDR3 bases: TGTGCTAGCAGTGCAGGGAAGGTAGAGACCCAGTACTTC. Together with reference TRBV7-7 and TRBJ2-5, the CDR3 gives the full variable domain: GAGVSQSPRYKVTKRGQDVTLRCDPISSHATLYWYQQALGQGPEFLTYFNYEAQPDKSGLPSDRFSAERPEGSISTLTIQRTEQRDSAMYRCASSAGKVETQYFGPGTRLLVL.